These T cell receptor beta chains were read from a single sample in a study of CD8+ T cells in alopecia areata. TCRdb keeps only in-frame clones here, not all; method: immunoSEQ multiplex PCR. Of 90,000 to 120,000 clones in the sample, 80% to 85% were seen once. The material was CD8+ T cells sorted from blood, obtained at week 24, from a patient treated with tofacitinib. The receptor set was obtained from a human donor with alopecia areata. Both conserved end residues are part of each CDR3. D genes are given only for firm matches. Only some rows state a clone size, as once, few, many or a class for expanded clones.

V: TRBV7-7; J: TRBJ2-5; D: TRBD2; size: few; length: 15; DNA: TGTGCTAGCAGCTTAGGGCTAGCGGACCAAGAGACCCAGTACTTC; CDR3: CASSLGLADQETQYF
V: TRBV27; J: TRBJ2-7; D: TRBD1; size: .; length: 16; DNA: TGTGCCAGCAGTTTATCGGGACAGGGGGCATATCACGAGCAGTACTTC; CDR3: CASSLSGQGAYHEQYF
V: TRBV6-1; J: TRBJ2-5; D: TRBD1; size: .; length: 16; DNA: TGTGCCAGCAGTGAAGCGGGACAGGGGTTGGAAGAGACCCAGTACTTC; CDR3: CASSEAGQGLEETQYF
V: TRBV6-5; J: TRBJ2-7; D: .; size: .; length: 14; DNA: TGTGCCAGCAGTTACTCGTGGACATTGAGCGAGCAGTACTTC; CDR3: CASSYSWTLSEQYF
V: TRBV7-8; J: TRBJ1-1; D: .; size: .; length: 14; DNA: TGTGCCAGCAGCTCCTCGACAGTTTATGCTGAAGCTTTCTTT; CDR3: CASSSSTVYAEAFF
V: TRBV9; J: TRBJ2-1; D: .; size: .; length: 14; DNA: TGTGCCAGCAGCGTAAGTTTAGGGTTAAATGAGCAGTTCTTC; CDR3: CASSVSLGLNEQFF
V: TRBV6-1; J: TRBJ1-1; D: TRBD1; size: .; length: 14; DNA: TGTGCCATCACTGCGGGACAGGGGTGGACTGAAGCTTTCTTT; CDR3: CAITAGQGWTEAFF
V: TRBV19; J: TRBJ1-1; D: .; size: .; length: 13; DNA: TGTGCCAGTAGTATGCAGGGGCCGACTGAAGCTTTCTTT; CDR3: CASSMQGPTEAFF
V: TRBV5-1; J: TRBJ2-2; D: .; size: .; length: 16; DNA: TGCGCCAGCAGCTTGTCGGTTTTAGATGACACCGGGGAGCTGTTTTTT; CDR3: CASSLSVLDDTGELFF
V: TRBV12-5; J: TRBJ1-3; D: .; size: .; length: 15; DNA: TGTGCTAGTGGTTTGGTACTCAGCTCTGGAAACACCATATATTTT; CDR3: CASGLVLSSGNTIYF
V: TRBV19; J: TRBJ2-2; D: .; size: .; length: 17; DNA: TGTGCCAGTAGTATGTGGTTTGGGACGGTGAACACCGGGGAGCTGTTTTTT; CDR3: CASSMWFGTVNTGELFF
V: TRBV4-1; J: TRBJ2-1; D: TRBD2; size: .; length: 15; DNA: TGCGCCAGCAGCCTGACTAGCGGGGGTTACAATGAGCAGTTCTTC; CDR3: CASSLTSGGYNEQFF
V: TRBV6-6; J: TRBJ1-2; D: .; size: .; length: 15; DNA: TGTGCCAGCAGTTACTCGATTGATACTAACTATGGCTACACCTTC; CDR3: CASSYSIDTNYGYTF